This paragraph covers one T cell receptor beta chain sequence. These data are taken from a study of blood T cell repertoires in COVID-19. Whole-study context: Acute and convalescent COVID-19 samples came from the United States, Italy and Spain.

Recruits, aged about 18 to 100 years, lived in 24 US areas. Participants' own reports of clinical history determined their cohort assignment. Trimming removed 5 bases at V and 0 bases at J, with 12 bases between. Germline loops: CDR1 MNHEY, CDR2 SMNVEV (reference sequence). The CDR3 covers 15 residues. Original methodology: Amplified reference gene primers provided the basis for estimating nucleated cell counts. Sequenced by immunoSEQ multiplex PCR; TCRdb stores in-frame clones only, minus some. Clonal size and the V and J genes are those of that table, whereas D and trimming came from the DNA. The sample consists of about 400,000 clones, over 85% of them appearing once.

This clonotype was sampled from a young woman who had recovered from COVID-19. The chain is built from TRBV27 and TRBJ2-3; possibly TRBD2 for D (6 bases). Sequencing was done on a sample of PBMCs or T cells enriched from blood (not recorded which). CDR3 sequence: CASSTIGTSTDTQYF. DNA of the CDR3: TGTGCCAGCAGTACAATAGGGACTAGCACAGATACGCAGTATTTT.